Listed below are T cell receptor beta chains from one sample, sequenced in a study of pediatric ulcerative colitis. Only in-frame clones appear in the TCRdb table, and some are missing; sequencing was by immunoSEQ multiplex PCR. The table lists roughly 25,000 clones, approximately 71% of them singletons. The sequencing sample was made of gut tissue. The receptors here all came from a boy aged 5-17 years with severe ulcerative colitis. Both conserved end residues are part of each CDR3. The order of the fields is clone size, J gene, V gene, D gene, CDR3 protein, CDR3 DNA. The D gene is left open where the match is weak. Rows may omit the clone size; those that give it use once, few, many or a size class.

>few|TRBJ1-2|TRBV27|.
CASSQRDGFGGYTF
TGTGCCAGCAGTCAAAGGGACGGTTTTGGGGGCTACACCTTC
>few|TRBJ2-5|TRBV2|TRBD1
CASRQGEGQGARKTQYF
TGTGCCAGCCGCCAAGGGGAGGGACAGGGGGCGCGAAAGACCCAGTACTTC
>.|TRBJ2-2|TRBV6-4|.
CASSDVADAGELFF
TGTGCCAGCAGTGATGTGGCCGATGCCGGGGAGCTGTTTTTT
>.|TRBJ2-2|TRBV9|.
CASSVGGNDRELFF
TGTGCCAGCAGCGTAGGGGGCAACGACCGGGAGCTGTTTTTT
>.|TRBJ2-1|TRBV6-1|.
CASSDWGPGNEQFF
TGTGCCAGCAGTGACTGGGGGCCGGGAAATGAGCAGTTCTTC
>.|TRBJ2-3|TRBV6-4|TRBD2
CASSDSMAGEADTQYF
TGTGCCAGCAGTGACTCGATGGCGGGAGAGGCAGATACGCAGTATTTT
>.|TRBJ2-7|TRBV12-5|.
CASGLASAAYEQYF
TGTGCTAGTGGTTTGGCTAGCGCAGCCTACGAGCAGTACTTC
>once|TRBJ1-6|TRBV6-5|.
CASSSPGRYEALHF
TGTGCCAGCAGTTCCCCCGGCCGTTACGAGGCCCTCCACTTT
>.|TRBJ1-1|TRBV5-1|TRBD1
CASSDRGGNTEAFF
TGCGCCAGCAGCGACAGGGGCGGTAACACTGAAGCTTTCTTT
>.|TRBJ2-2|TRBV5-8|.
CASSLGGVTGELFF
TGTGCCAGCAGCTTGGGAGGGGTCACCGGGGAGCTGTTTTTT
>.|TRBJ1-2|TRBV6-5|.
CASSLDPADYGYTF
TGTGCCAGCAGCCTGGACCCGGCGGACTATGGCTACACCTTC
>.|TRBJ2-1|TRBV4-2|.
CASSPRDVNNEQFF
TGTGCCAGCAGCCCCCGGGACGTAAACAATGAGCAGTTCTTC
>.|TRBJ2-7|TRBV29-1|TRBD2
CSVEVSSGSSDEQYF
TGCAGCGTTGAAGTGTCTAGCGGGAGTAGCGACGAGCAGTACTTC
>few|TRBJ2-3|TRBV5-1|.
CASSLSVGVTDTQYF
TGCGCCAGCAGCTTGAGTGTCGGAGTCACAGATACGCAGTATTTT
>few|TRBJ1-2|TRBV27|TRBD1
CASSLDRGNYGYTF
TGTGCCAGCAGTTTGGACAGGGGTAACTATGGCTACACCTTC
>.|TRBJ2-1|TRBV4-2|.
CASSQVIGEGNEQFF
TGTGCCAGCAGCCAAGTTATAGGAGAGGGCAATGAGCAGTTCTTC
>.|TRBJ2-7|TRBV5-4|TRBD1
CASSLVAGGHEQYF
TGTGCCAGCAGCTTGGTAGCAGGGGGCCACGAGCAGTACTTC
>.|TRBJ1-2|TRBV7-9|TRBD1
CASSSGQGNSYYGYTF
TGTGCCAGCAGCTCGGGACAGGGGAATTCCTACTATGGCTACACCTTC
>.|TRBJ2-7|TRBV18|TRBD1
CASSPDRISYEQYF
TGTGCCAGCTCACCGGACAGGATCTCCTACGAGCAGTACTTC
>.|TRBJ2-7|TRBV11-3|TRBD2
CASSSGLGYEQYF
TGTGCCAGCAGCTCGGGACTAGGCTACGAGCAGTACTTC
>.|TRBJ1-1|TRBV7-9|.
CASSPQTTMNTEAFF
TGTGCCAGCAGCCCCCAGACAACTATGAACACTGAAGCTTTCTTT
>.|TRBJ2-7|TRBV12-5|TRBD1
CASGLGQGATYEQYF
TGTGCTAGTGGTTTGGGACAGGGGGCAACCTACGAGCAGTACTTC
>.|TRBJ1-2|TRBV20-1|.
CSASWVYGYTF
TGCAGTGCTAGTTGGGTTTATGGCTACACCTTC
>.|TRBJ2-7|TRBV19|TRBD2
CASSISGASGSNRPYEQYF
TGTGCCAGTAGTATATCCGGGGCTAGCGGGAGCAATCGCCCCTACGAGCAGTACTTC
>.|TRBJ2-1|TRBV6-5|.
CASQRGSSYNEQFF
TGTGCCAGTCAGAGGGGGAGCTCCTACAATGAGCAGTTCTTC
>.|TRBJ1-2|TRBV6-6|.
CASSYLGGYTF
TGTGCCAGCAGTTACCTCGGGGGCTACACCTTC
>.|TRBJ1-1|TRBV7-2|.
CASSLATGGEAFF
TGTGCCAGCAGCTTAGCGACAGGCGGTGAAGCTTTCTTT
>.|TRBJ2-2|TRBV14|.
CASRRTEGKSTGELFF
TGTGCCAGCAGACGAACAGAGGGAAAGAGCACCGGGGAGCTGTTTTTT
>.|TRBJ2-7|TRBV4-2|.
CASSQVSGGNYEQYF
TGTGCCAGCAGCCAAGTTTCTGGGGGTAATTACGAGCAGTACTTC
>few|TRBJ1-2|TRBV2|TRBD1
CASRRQGSDGYTF
TGTGCCAGCAGGAGACAGGGGTCCGATGGCTACACCTTC
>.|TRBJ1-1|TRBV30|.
CAWSRGREAFF
TGTGCCTGGAGTAGGGGCAGGGAAGCTTTCTTT
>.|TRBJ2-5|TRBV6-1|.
CASSAHRPGRGGETQYF
TGTGCCAGCAGTGCCCATAGACCGGGCCGCGGTGGGGAGACCCAGTACTTC
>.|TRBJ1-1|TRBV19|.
CASAGRTEAFF
TGTGCCAGTGCAGGGAGGACTGAAGCTTTCTTT
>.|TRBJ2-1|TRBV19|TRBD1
CASSIVGQGFDEQFF
TGTGCCAGTAGTATAGTCGGACAGGGTTTCGATGAGCAGTTCTTC
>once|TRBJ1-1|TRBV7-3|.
CASTVPGANLNTEAFF
TGTGCCAGCACCGTCCCAGGGGCGAACTTGAACACTGAAGCTTTCTTT
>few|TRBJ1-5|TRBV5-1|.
CASSPDPDQPQHF
TGCGCCAGCAGTCCTGATCCCGATCAGCCCCAGCATTTT
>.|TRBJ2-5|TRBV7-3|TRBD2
CASSPGSGNGQETQYF
TGTGCCAGCAGCCCCGGTAGCGGGAATGGTCAAGAGACCCAGTACTTC
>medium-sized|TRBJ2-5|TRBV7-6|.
CASTPGYSSFQETQYF
TGTGCCAGCACCCCGGGGTACAGCTCGTTCCAAGAGACCCAGTACTTC
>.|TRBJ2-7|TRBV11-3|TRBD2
CASSRLAGDNEQYF
TGTGCCAGCAGCCGACTAGCGGGAGATAACGAGCAGTACTTC
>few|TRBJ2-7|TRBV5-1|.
CASSPQGWRYEQYF
TGCGCCAGCAGCCCACAGGGCTGGAGATACGAGCAGTACTTC
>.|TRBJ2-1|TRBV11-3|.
CASSLVQGGVGYNEQFF
TGTGCCAGCAGCTTGGTCCAGGGCGGGGTCGGCTACAATGAGCAGTTCTTC
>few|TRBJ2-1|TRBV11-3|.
CASSSQPEGWQFF
TGTGCCAGCAGCTCCCAGCCTGAGGGTTGGCAGTTCTTC
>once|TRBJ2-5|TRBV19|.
CASSIGGGVNYQETQYF
TGTGCCAGTAGTATTGGGGGCGGGGTCAATTACCAAGAGACCCAGTACTTC
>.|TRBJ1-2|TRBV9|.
CASSAVIGTAYGYTF
TGTGCCAGCAGCGCAGTAATCGGTACGGCCTATGGCTACACCTTC
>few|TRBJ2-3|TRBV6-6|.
CASGSTDTQYF
TGTGCCAGCGGGAGCACAGATACGCAGTATTTT
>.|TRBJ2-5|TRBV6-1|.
CASSEGWDPETQYF
TGTGCCAGCAGTGAAGGGTGGGATCCTGAGACCCAGTACTTC
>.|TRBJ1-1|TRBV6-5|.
CASSSGRMRNTEAFF
TGTGCCAGCAGTTCGGGACGGATGAGGAACACTGAAGCTTTCTTT
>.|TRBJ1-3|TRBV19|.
CASSTFGRGSGNTIYF
TGTGCCAGTAGTACCTTCGGGCGCGGCTCTGGAAACACCATATATTTT
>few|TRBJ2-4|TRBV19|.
CASSPGRDKAKNIQYF
TGTGCCAGTAGTCCGGGCCGGGACAAAGCCAAAAACATTCAGTACTTC
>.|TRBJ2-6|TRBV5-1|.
CASSLVQVSGANVLTF
TGCGCCAGCAGCTTGGTTCAGGTCTCTGGGGCCAACGTCCTGACTTTC
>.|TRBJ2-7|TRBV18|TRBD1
CASSPPGQTYEQYF
TGTGCCAGCTCACCACCGGGACAGACCTACGAGCAGTACTTC
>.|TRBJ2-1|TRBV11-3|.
CASSPSGLNEQFF
TGTGCCAGCAGCCCATCAGGGTTAAATGAGCAGTTCTTC
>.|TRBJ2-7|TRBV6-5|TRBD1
CASSYATGGSEQYF
TGTGCCAGCAGTTACGCAACAGGGGGCTCCGAGCAGTACTTC
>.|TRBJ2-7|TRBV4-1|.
CASSQGANYEQYF
TGCGCCAGCAGCCAGGGGGCTAACTACGAGCAGTACTTC
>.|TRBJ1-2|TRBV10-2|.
CASTPRALSNGGYTF
TGCGCCAGCACACCCAGGGCCCTGTCTAATGGTGGCTACACCTTC
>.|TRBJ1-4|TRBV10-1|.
CASSAETGKLFF
TGCGCCAGCAGTGCTGAGACAGGAAAACTGTTTTTT
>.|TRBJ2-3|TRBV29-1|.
CSVDRQDTMYF
TGCAGCGTTGACAGACAAGATACGATGTATTTT